This is a list of T cell receptor beta chains from one sample in a study of response to subunit inactivated influenza vaccine. TCRdb reanalysed the RT-PCR reads using MiXCR and keeps one entry per CDR3 protein. In the table there are a few hundred thousand distinct CDR3 sequences, 14% of which are singletons. The source material was PBMCs from blood, sampled less than 13 days after vaccination. The source of these receptors is a man in his forties or fifties who received an inactivated influenza vaccine. The CDR3 runs from the conserved cysteine through the conserved F or W. The D gene is left open where the match is weak. Clone size is stated in some rows and not others, as once, few, many or a class when expanded.

>TRBV14|TRBJ2-1|.|TRBD2
TGTGCCAGCAGCCAAGATGGAGGGACTAGTCGAGTTGAGCAGTTCTTC
CASSQDGGTSRVEQFF
>TRBV6-2/TRBV6-3|TRBJ2-2|few|TRBD2
TGTGCCAGCACCGGAACCCAGCGGGAGTCCGGGGAGCTGTTTTTT
CASTGTQRESGELFF
>TRBV28|TRBJ2-3|few|.
TGTGCCAGCATTTCCTCTCATGGGGTTAGCACAGATACGCAGTATTTT
CASISSHGVSTDTQYF
>TRBV12-3/TRBV12-4|TRBJ2-1|.|.
TGTGCCAGCAAACCATCCTCCTACAATGAGCAGTTCTTC
CASKPSSYNEQFF
>TRBV2|TRBJ1-4|.|TRBD1
TGTGCCAGCAGGCAGGGGGGGCCCGCAACTAATGAAAAACTGTTTTTT
CASRQGGPATNEKLFF
>TRBV9|TRBJ2-2|few|TRBD2
TGTGCCAGCAGCGTAGCTAGCGGGGGGGCTGTGGTCGGGGAGCTGTTTTTT
CASSVASGGAVVGELFF
>TRBV29-1|TRBJ2-1|few|.
TGCAGCGTTAATGTGATAGAACAGTTCTTC
CSVNVIEQFF
>TRBV4-2|TRBJ2-7|.|.
TGTGCCAGCAGCGTCCGGGAAACTAGCTCCTACGAGCAGTACTTC
CASSVRETSSYEQYF
>TRBV10-3|TRBJ2-5|few|TRBD2
TGTGCCATCAGCCTCGCGGGGGGGCAAGGAGAGACCCAGTACTTC
CAISLAGGQGETQYF
>TRBV4-2|TRBJ1-2|few|.
TGTGCCAGCACCCTATCCCCCCCCGGGGACTATGGCTACACCTTC
CASTLSPPGDYGYTF
>TRBV5-4|TRBJ2-5|many|TRBD1
TGTGCCAGCAGCCTAAGACAGGGAGAGGAGACCCAGTACTTC
CASSLRQGEETQYF
>TRBV15|TRBJ2-1|.|TRBD2
TGTGCCACCAGCAGGAGACTAGCGGGAGTTCTAGAGCAGTTCTTC
CATSRRLAGVLEQFF
>TRBV12-3/TRBV12-4|TRBJ1-1|few|TRBD1
TGTGCCAGCAGTTCCAGGGGGGGTGCGAGCACTGAAGCTTTCTTT
CASSSRGGASTEAFF
>TRBV7-3|TRBJ2-3|few|.
TGTGCCAGCAGTCTTAGCGGCACAAGCCGCACAGATACGCAGTATTTT
CASSLSGTSRTDTQYF
>TRBV24-1|TRBJ2-5|.|.
TGTGCCACCAGTGATCGGGGGACAGCCGATCAAGAGACCCAGTACTTC
CATSDRGTADQETQYF